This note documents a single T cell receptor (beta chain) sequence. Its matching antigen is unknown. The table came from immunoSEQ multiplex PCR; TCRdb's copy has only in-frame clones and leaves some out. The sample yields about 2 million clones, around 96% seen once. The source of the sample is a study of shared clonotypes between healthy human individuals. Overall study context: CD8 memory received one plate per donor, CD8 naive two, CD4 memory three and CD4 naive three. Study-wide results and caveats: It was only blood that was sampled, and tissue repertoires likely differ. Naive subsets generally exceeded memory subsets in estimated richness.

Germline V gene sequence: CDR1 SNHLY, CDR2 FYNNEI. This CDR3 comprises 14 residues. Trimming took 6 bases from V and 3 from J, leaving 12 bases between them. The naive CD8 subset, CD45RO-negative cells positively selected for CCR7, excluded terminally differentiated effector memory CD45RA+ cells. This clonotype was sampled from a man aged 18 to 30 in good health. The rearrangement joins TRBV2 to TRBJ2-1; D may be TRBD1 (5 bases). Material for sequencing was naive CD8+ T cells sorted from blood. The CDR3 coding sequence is TGTGCCAGCAGGAAGCAGGGCTACTACAATGAGCAGTTCTTC. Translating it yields CASRKQGYYNEQFF.